This T cell receptor (beta chain) was sequenced during a study of blood T cell repertoires in COVID-19. This clone has only one observation. In germline, CDR1 is SGHRS, CDR2 YFSETQ. V was pared by 0 bases and J by 2 bases, with 3 bases of the junction left unmatched. The CDR3 length is 15 residues. Assay used: immunoSEQ multiplex PCR; TCRdb lists only in-frame clones, some missing. This table has some 260,000 clones, about 88% appearing once. The specimen was peripheral blood. This TCR derives from a middle-aged woman who had recovered from COVID-19. The genes are TRBV5-1 and TRBJ2-3; 7 bases map to TRBD2. The CDR3 DNA is TGCGCCAGCAGCTTGGCGGGACTACTCACAGATACGCAGTATTTT. This sequence encodes CASSLAGLLTDTQYF.